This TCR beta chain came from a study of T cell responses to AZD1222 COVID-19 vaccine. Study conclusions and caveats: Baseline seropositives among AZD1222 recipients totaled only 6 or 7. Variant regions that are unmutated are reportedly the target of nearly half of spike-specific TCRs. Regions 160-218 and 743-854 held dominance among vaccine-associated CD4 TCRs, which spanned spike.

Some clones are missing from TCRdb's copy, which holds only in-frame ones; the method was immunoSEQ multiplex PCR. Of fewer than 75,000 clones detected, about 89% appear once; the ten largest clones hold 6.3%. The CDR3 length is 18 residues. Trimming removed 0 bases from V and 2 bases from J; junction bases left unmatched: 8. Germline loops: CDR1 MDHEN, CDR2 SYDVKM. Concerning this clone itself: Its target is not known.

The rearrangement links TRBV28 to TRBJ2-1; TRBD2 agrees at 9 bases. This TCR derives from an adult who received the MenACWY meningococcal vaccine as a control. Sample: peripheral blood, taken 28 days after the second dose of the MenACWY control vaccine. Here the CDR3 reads CASSLWSSGSVAYNEQFF. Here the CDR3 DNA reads TGTGCCAGCAGTTTATGGAGTAGCGGGAGTGTGGCCTACAATGAGCAGTTCTTC.